This T cell receptor beta chain was recorded in a study of blood T cells in healthy people across ages. Next came a second PCR, run for about 7 to 12 cycles, which used a sample-barcoded 5' primer along with a J-beta primer mix. TCRdb redid the calling of the 5' RACE reads with MiXCR, one entry per CDR3 protein. The repertoire holds about 810,000 distinct CDR3 sequences, under 40% seen once, with 13% in the top ten. Looked up from germline, CDR1 is SEHNR and CDR2 is FQNEAQ (reference sequence). CDR3 length equals 13 residues. The rearrangement joins TRBV7-9 to TRBJ2-7; 8 positions agree with TRBD1. The J call may be in error: the DNA end matches TRBJ2-5 better. The source of this sequence is a man younger than 35 in good health. The specimen was blood. CDR3 loop: CASSLGQGVTQYF. The CDR3, as DNA: TGTGCCAGCAGCCTAGGACAGGGTGTGACCCAGTACTTC.